One sample yielded the 6 T cell receptor beta chains listed below, sequenced in a study of radiation and T cells in renal cell carcinoma. Profiling relied on immunoSEQ multiplex PCR, and the TCRdb table lists in-frame clones only, not all of them. The table includes 150,000 or so clones, 88% detected once. As for time point: baseline pretreatment blood. Treatment specified: 15 Gy SBRT to primary tumor, nephrectomy 4 weeks later. Sequenced material: blood, taken from a patient whose treatment included radiotherapy and nephrectomy. The receptors come from a woman in her 70s with renal cell carcinoma.

V is TRBV29-1 and J is TRBJ2-5; TRBD1 might be the D (6 bases). The germline V and J ends were trimmed by 1 base and 7 bases, with 19 bases remaining between them. The CDR3 sequence is 15 residues long. Germline assignment: CDR1 SQVTM and CDR2 ANQGSEA. The CDR3 DNA reads TGCAGCGTTGAAGGGCCCAGGGGCGGCCAGGGGACCCAGTACTTC. Its protein product is CSVEGPRGGQGTQYF.

V gene TRBV9 combines with J gene TRBJ2-3; TRBD1 matches 7 bases. J was trimmed by 2 bases and V by 1 base; bases with no gene match: 4. The CDR3 is 15 residues long. Germline values: CDR1 SGDLS, CDR2 YYNGEE. DNA for the CDR3: TGTGCCAGCAGCGTACAGGGGGAACCCACAGATACGCAGTATTTT. It yields the protein CASSVQGEPTDTQYF.

The chain has TRBV5-4 and TRBJ2-5, with D possibly being TRBD1 or TRBD2 (6 bases each). The CDR3 sequence is 15 residues long. The V end lost 0 bases, the J end lost 5 bases, and 14 bases lay between the germline ends. From germline, CDR1 is SGHNT and CDR2 YYREEE (reference sequence). The CDR3 reads CASSLDGGREETQYF. CDR3 DNA sequence: TGTGCCAGCAGCTTGGATGGGGGGCGAGAGGAGACCCAGTACTTC.

V is TRBV28 and J is TRBJ2-7; a weak D match, TRBD1 (5 bases). This CDR3 is 15 amino acids long. Per the germline V gene, CDR1 is MDHEN and CDR2 is SYDVKM. Trimming removed 5 bases at V and 0 bases at J, with 14 bases between. In DNA form, the CDR3 reads TGTGCCAGCAGTCTTCGACAGAGCCTCTCCTACGAGCAGTACTTC. This translates into CASSLRQSLSYEQYF.

The chain links TRBV7-8 to TRBJ1-2, with D maybe TRBD1 (5 bases). This CDR3 has 16 amino acids. Looked up from germline, CDR1 is SGHVS and CDR2 is FQNEAQ. V was shortened by 5 bases and J by 2 bases, with 18 bases between the two germline ends. DNA of the CDR3: TGTGCCAGCAGCATTAGTACGGGGGGACTAAACTATGGCTACACCTTC. Translation gives CASSISTGGLNYGYTF.

The chain links TRBV6-1 to TRBJ1-5; perhaps TRBD1 as D (5 bases). CDR1 and CDR2 (germline): MNHNS, SASEGT. The V end was cut by 1 base, the J end by 5 bases, with 12 bases between. The CDR3 is 15 amino acids. CDR3 amino acids: CASSEGWGNHQPQHF. The CDR3 DNA reads TGTGCCAGCAGTGAAGGGTGGGGGAATCATCAGCCCCAGCATTTT.